These T cell receptor beta chains were read from a single sample in a study of blood T cell repertoires in COVID-19. Data came from immunoSEQ multiplex PCR; TCRdb stores just in-frame clones and leaves some out. The sample shows roughly 280,000 clones, about 90% of them seen only once. The sample taken for sequencing was PBMCs or T cells enriched from blood (not recorded which). The source of these receptors is an older woman who had recovered from COVID-19. Each CDR3 is given with its conserved first and last residue. D genes are given only for firm matches. Clone size appears in some rows only: once, few, many, or a class for an expanded clone.

CDR3nt: TGCGCCACCGCACTAGCGGGATTGGGCACAGATACGCAGTATTTT
CDR3aa: CATALAGLGTDTQYF
v_gene: TRBV10-2
j_gene: TRBJ2-3
d_gene: TRBD2
abundance: .

CDR3nt: TGTGCCAGTAGTATAAGTGGAGTAAACACTGAAGCTTTCTTT
CDR3aa: CASSISGVNTEAFF
v_gene: TRBV19
j_gene: TRBJ1-1
d_gene: .
abundance: .

CDR3nt: TGTGCCAGCCGTCGTGGGGCACAAGAGACCCAGTACTTC
CDR3aa: CASRRGAQETQYF
v_gene: TRBV14
j_gene: TRBJ2-5
d_gene: .
abundance: once

CDR3nt: TGCGCCAGCAGCCAAGATAGGGGGGACAGGAGTTGGGGAGACTACGAGCAGTACTTC
CDR3aa: CASSQDRGDRSWGDYEQYF
v_gene: TRBV4-1
j_gene: TRBJ2-7
d_gene: TRBD1
abundance: .

CDR3nt: TGTGCCAGTAGCACATTCGGGGACACTGAAGCTTTCTTT
CDR3aa: CASSTFGDTEAFF
v_gene: TRBV19
j_gene: TRBJ1-1
d_gene: .
abundance: .

CDR3nt: TGTGCCAGCGGCAGGGGGCTGTCTGAAGCTTTCTTT
CDR3aa: CASGRGLSEAFF
v_gene: TRBV11-3
j_gene: TRBJ1-1
d_gene: TRBD1
abundance: .

CDR3nt: TGTGCCACCAGTTTGAGCGGGAGAGAGAAGGATACGCAGTATTTT
CDR3aa: CATSLSGREKDTQYF
v_gene: TRBV24-1
j_gene: TRBJ2-3
d_gene: TRBD2
abundance: .

CDR3nt: TGTGCCAGCAGTCGCTGGGGACAGGGGTACGAGCAGTACTTC
CDR3aa: CASSRWGQGYEQYF
v_gene: TRBV11-2
j_gene: TRBJ2-7
d_gene: TRBD1
abundance: once

CDR3nt: TGTGCCAGCAGCTTGGTAGGGAGCTCCTACGAGCAGTACTTC
CDR3aa: CASSLVGSSYEQYF
v_gene: TRBV11-3
j_gene: TRBJ2-7
d_gene: .
abundance: .

CDR3nt: TGTGCCAGCAGCTTAACCGGGACTTCCTACAATGAGCAGTTCTTC
CDR3aa: CASSLTGTSYNEQFF
v_gene: TRBV7-8
j_gene: TRBJ2-1
d_gene: .
abundance: .

CDR3nt: TGCGCCAGCAGCATTAGCGGGGGAGTTGAGACCCAGTACTTC
CDR3aa: CASSISGGVETQYF
v_gene: TRBV5-1
j_gene: TRBJ2-5
d_gene: TRBD2
abundance: .

CDR3nt: TGTGCCAGCAGTGACTCCCCCCCTCAGGGAGGGGAAAAACTGTTTTTT
CDR3aa: CASSDSPPQGGEKLFF
v_gene: TRBV2
j_gene: TRBJ1-4
d_gene: .
abundance: .

CDR3nt: TGTGCCAGCAGTGAAGGTCTGACAATACACCCCTACGAGCAGTACTTC
CDR3aa: CASSEGLTIHPYEQYF
v_gene: TRBV6-1
j_gene: TRBJ2-7
d_gene: .
abundance: .

CDR3nt: TGTGCCAGCAGTTTTCCCCCGGGACAGGCCCCGCCGGGCTACACCTTC
CDR3aa: CASSFPPGQAPPGYTF
v_gene: TRBV28
j_gene: TRBJ1-2
d_gene: TRBD1
abundance: .

CDR3nt: TGTGCCAGCAGCCGTCTTAGTCCGAACACCGGGGAGCTGTTTTTT
CDR3aa: CASSRLSPNTGELFF
v_gene: TRBV5-6
j_gene: TRBJ2-2
d_gene: .
abundance: .

CDR3nt: TGCGCCAGCCGGACAGGGTTTGGCACTGAAGCTTTCTTT
CDR3aa: CASRTGFGTEAFF
v_gene: TRBV5-1
j_gene: TRBJ1-1
d_gene: TRBD1
abundance: once

CDR3nt: TGTGCCAGCAGTGGGGGACAGGGGCTTGGCGAGCAGTACTTC
CDR3aa: CASSGGQGLGEQYF
v_gene: TRBV2
j_gene: TRBJ2-7
d_gene: TRBD1
abundance: .

CDR3nt: TGCGCCAGCAGCTTCATCCGGGACAAATATATCGCCTATAATTCACCCCTCCACTTT
CDR3aa: CASSFIRDKYIAYNSPLHF
v_gene: TRBV5-1
j_gene: TRBJ1-6
d_gene: .
abundance: .

CDR3nt: TGTGCCACCATTCAAGGGGGGGCGGGAACCTACGAGCAGTACTTC
CDR3aa: CATIQGGAGTYEQYF
v_gene: TRBV28
j_gene: TRBJ2-7
d_gene: .
abundance: .

CDR3nt: TGTGCCAGCAGCCTAGGAGGACTAGCTTACGAGCAGTACTTC
CDR3aa: CASSLGGLAYEQYF
v_gene: TRBV7-2
j_gene: TRBJ2-7
d_gene: TRBD2
abundance: .

CDR3nt: TGTGCCAGCAGCGAACGACGGGGACAGGGGGGGAATTCACCCCTCCACTTT
CDR3aa: CASSERRGQGGNSPLHF
v_gene: TRBV7-9
j_gene: TRBJ1-6
d_gene: TRBD1
abundance: .

CDR3nt: TGTGCCAGCAGGGGGCGAACTGAAGCTTTCTTT
CDR3aa: CASRGRTEAFF
v_gene: TRBV2
j_gene: TRBJ1-1
d_gene: .
abundance: .

CDR3nt: TGTGCCAGCAGCTTAAGAAGGGACAGGGGGCTCAGTGGCTACACCTTC
CDR3aa: CASSLRRDRGLSGYTF
v_gene: TRBV7-8
j_gene: TRBJ1-2
d_gene: TRBD1
abundance: .

CDR3nt: TGTGCCAGCACCTCTTTGACGGACAGGAGTCAAGAGACCCAGTACTTC
CDR3aa: CASTSLTDRSQETQYF
v_gene: TRBV28
j_gene: TRBJ2-5
d_gene: TRBD1
abundance: .

CDR3nt: TGTGCTAGCGGAAGAAACTATGGCTACACCTTC
CDR3aa: CASGRNYGYTF
v_gene: TRBV30
j_gene: TRBJ1-2
d_gene: .
abundance: .

CDR3nt: TGTGCCAGCAGTCGCGACAGGATGAGCGGCTACACCTTC
CDR3aa: CASSRDRMSGYTF
v_gene: TRBV6-5
j_gene: TRBJ1-2
d_gene: .
abundance: .

CDR3nt: TGTGCCAGCAGCCAAGTAGGTGGGGGGGGGCTCAATTACGAGCAGTACTTC
CDR3aa: CASSQVGGGGLNYEQYF
v_gene: TRBV4-2
j_gene: TRBJ2-7
d_gene: .
abundance: .

CDR3nt: TGCGCCAGCAGCCAATCGCCCGGCACCATATATTTT
CDR3aa: CASSQSPGTIYF
v_gene: TRBV4-1
j_gene: TRBJ1-3
d_gene: .
abundance: .

CDR3nt: TGTGCCAGCAAAGCGGGGGTCTGGAAGGGCACTGAAGCTTTCTTT
CDR3aa: CASKAGVWKGTEAFF
v_gene: TRBV28
j_gene: TRBJ1-1
d_gene: .
abundance: .

CDR3nt: TGTGCCAGCCTGGGAGTTCAGCCCCAGCATTTT
CDR3aa: CASLGVQPQHF
v_gene: TRBV19
j_gene: TRBJ1-5
d_gene: .
abundance: .

CDR3nt: TGCGCCAGCAGCCCCCTATTTTCGGGGGATGAAAAACTGTTTTTT
CDR3aa: CASSPLFSGDEKLFF
v_gene: TRBV5-1
j_gene: TRBJ1-4
d_gene: .
abundance: once

CDR3nt: TGTGCCAGCAGCGACGGGGTCTCTTACGAGCAGTACTTC
CDR3aa: CASSDGVSYEQYF
v_gene: TRBV9
j_gene: TRBJ2-7
d_gene: .
abundance: .

CDR3nt: TGCGCCAGCAGCCAAGATCGGGGACAGAGCGGTGGCTACACCTTC
CDR3aa: CASSQDRGQSGGYTF
v_gene: TRBV4-1
j_gene: TRBJ1-2
d_gene: TRBD1
abundance: once

CDR3nt: TGCGCCAGCAGCTTGGATTGGGACATTTCCTTTCTCCACTTT
CDR3aa: CASSLDWDISFLHF
v_gene: TRBV5-1
j_gene: TRBJ1-6
d_gene: .
abundance: .

CDR3nt: TGTGCCAGCAGTTTACGGTCAGGGGGCCCCTACAATGAGCAGTTCTTC
CDR3aa: CASSLRSGGPYNEQFF
v_gene: TRBV27
j_gene: TRBJ2-1
d_gene: TRBD1
abundance: .

CDR3nt: TGTGCCAGCAGCCCGGACTGGTCCGATACGCAGTATTTT
CDR3aa: CASSPDWSDTQYF
v_gene: TRBV7-3
j_gene: TRBJ2-3
d_gene: .
abundance: once

CDR3nt: TGTGCCAGCAACCTACGGGGGGGGGCCGAGCAGTACTTC
CDR3aa: CASNLRGGAEQYF
v_gene: TRBV12-3/TRBV12-4
j_gene: TRBJ2-7
d_gene: TRBD2
abundance: .

CDR3nt: TGTGCTAGCAGCCAAGTGGGACTAGGAGAGACCCAGTACTTC
CDR3aa: CASSQVGLGETQYF
v_gene: TRBV7-7
j_gene: TRBJ2-5
d_gene: TRBD2
abundance: .

CDR3nt: TGCAGTGCTAGTGGAGGGGGGGGGACAGATACGCAGTATTTT
CDR3aa: CSASGGGGTDTQYF
v_gene: TRBV20-1
j_gene: TRBJ2-3
d_gene: .
abundance: .

CDR3nt: TGCAGCGCTAGAGCCAGCTACGAGCAGTACTTC
CDR3aa: CSARASYEQYF
v_gene: TRBV20-1
j_gene: TRBJ2-7
d_gene: .
abundance: .

CDR3nt: TGTGCCTGGAGACTGGCGGACACTGAAGCTTTCTTT
CDR3aa: CAWRLADTEAFF
v_gene: TRBV30
j_gene: TRBJ1-1
d_gene: .
abundance: .

CDR3nt: TGCGCCAGCAGTTTACAGGGGAGCGGATATTCTAATGAAAAACTGTTTTTT
CDR3aa: CASSLQGSGYSNEKLFF
v_gene: TRBV5-1
j_gene: TRBJ1-4
d_gene: TRBD1
abundance: once

CDR3nt: TGTGCCAGCTATCCCGGGGGGAAGAGAGCTTTCTTT
CDR3aa: CASYPGGKRAFF
v_gene: TRBV28
j_gene: TRBJ1-1
d_gene: .
abundance: .

CDR3nt: TGTGCCAGCATTCGGAGGGCGGACACTGAAGCTTTCTTT
CDR3aa: CASIRRADTEAFF
v_gene: TRBV7-9
j_gene: TRBJ1-1
d_gene: .
abundance: .

CDR3nt: TGTGCCAGCAGTACCGGGACAGACTACGAGCAGTACTTC
CDR3aa: CASSTGTDYEQYF
v_gene: TRBV12-3/TRBV12-4
j_gene: TRBJ2-7
d_gene: TRBD1
abundance: once

CDR3nt: TGTGCCAGCAGCCAACAGGGGGAAAATTCACCCCTCCACTTT
CDR3aa: CASSQQGENSPLHF
v_gene: TRBV7-9
j_gene: TRBJ1-6
d_gene: TRBD1
abundance: .

CDR3nt: TGTGCCATCCTCACAGGGGCCGGTGGGTCTTTCTTT
CDR3aa: CAILTGAGGSFF
v_gene: TRBV21-1
j_gene: TRBJ1-1
d_gene: .
abundance: .

CDR3nt: TGTGCCAGCACCCTAAACCAGGGTTCCCATGGCTACACCTTC
CDR3aa: CASTLNQGSHGYTF
v_gene: TRBV7-2
j_gene: TRBJ1-2
d_gene: .
abundance: .

CDR3nt: TGTGCCAGCAGCGCTAAATTAGAAACTATATATGAGGGCTACACCTTC
CDR3aa: CASSAKLETIYEGYTF
v_gene: TRBV9
j_gene: TRBJ1-2
d_gene: .
abundance: .

CDR3nt: TGTGCCAGTAGGGCTAGCGGGGGTCAGGACAATGAGCAGTTCTTC
CDR3aa: CASRASGGQDNEQFF
v_gene: TRBV19
j_gene: TRBJ2-1
d_gene: TRBD2
abundance: .

CDR3nt: TGTGCCAGCAGCCGAGACAGGGCCTACGAGCAGTACTTC
CDR3aa: CASSRDRAYEQYF
v_gene: TRBV5-6
j_gene: TRBJ2-7
d_gene: TRBD1
abundance: .